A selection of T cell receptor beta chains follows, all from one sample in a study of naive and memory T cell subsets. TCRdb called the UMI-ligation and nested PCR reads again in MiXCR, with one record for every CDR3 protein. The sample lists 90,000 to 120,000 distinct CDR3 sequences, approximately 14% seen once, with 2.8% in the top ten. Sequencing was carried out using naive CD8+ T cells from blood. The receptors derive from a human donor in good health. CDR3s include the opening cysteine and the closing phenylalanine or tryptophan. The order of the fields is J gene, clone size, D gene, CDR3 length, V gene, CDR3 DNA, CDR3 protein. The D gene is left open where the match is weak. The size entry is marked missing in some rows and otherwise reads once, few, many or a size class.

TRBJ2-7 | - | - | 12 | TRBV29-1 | TGCAGCGTTGAGGACCGAACCTACGAGCAGTACTTC | CSVEDRTYEQYF
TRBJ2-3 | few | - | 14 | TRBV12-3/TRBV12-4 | TGTGCCAGCAGTAGGGCGGGAATGACAGATACGCAGTATTTT | CASSRAGMTDTQYF
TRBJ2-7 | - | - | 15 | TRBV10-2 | TGCGCCAGCAGTGAGTCGACTGGCCGATGGTACGAGCAGTACTTC | CASSESTGRWYEQYF
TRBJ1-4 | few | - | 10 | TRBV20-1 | TGCAGTGCTGCTAATGAAAAACTGTTTTTT | CSAANEKLFF
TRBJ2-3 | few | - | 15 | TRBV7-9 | TGTGCCAGCAGCTCCACCCAGGGGGGGCTGGATACGCAGTATTTT | CASSSTQGGLDTQYF
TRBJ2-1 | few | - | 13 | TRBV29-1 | TGCAGCGTTCTCAGGGGCAACTACAATGAGCAGTTCTTC | CSVLRGNYNEQFF
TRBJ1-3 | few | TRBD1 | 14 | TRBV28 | TGTGCCAGCAGTTTCACAGGGGCTGGAAACACCATATATTTT | CASSFTGAGNTIYF
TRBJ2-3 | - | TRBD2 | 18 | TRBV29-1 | TGCAGCGTTGAAGATCGCCAGCAGGGCGGGGGAGTCACAGATACGCAGTATTTT | CSVEDRQQGGGVTDTQYF
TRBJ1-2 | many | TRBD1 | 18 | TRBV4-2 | TGTGCCAGCAGGACCGGGACAGGGGGGAGTCTCGCGGTTCGATACTACACCTTC | CASRTGTGGSLAVRYYTF
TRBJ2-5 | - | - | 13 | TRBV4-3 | TGCGCCAGCAGCCAAGATCGCGCGGAGACCCAGTACTTC | CASSQDRAETQYF
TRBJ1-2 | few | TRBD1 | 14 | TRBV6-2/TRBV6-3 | TGTGCCAGCAGTGCAGACAGGGGAAAGAATGGCTACACCTTC | CASSADRGKNGYTF
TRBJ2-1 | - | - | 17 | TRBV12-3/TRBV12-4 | TGTGCCAGCATTAGTGTGTTGGCTAGCGTGGGAGACAATGAGCAGTTCTTC | CASISVLASVGDNEQFF
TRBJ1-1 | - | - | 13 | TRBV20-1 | TGCAGTGCTAGAGATTGGGGGGTCACTGAAGCTTTCTTT | CSARDWGVTEAFF
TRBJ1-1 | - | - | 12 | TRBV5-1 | TGCGCCAGCAGCCTGGCCCTGGGTGAAGCTTTCTTT | CASSLALGEAFF
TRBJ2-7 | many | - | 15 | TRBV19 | TGTGCCAGTAGTAACCGCGACAGATCCACCTACGAGCAGTACTTC | CASSNRDRSTYEQYF
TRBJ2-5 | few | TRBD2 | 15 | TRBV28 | TGTGCCAGCAGAGAAAGACTAGCATCTTGGGAGACCCAGTACTTC | CASRERLASWETQYF
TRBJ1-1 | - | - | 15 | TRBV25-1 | TGTGCCAGCAAGGGGGGAGGCCAGGGGAACACTGAAGCTTTCTTT | CASKGGGQGNTEAFF
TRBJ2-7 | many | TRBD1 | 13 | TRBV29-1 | TGCAGCGTTGTGGGGACAGAAGCCTACGAGCAGTACTTC | CSVVGTEAYEQYF
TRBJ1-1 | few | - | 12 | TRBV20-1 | TGCAGTGCCACAGGGTTGTACACTGAAGCTTTCTTT | CSATGLYTEAFF
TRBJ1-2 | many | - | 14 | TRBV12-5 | TGTGCTAGTGGTCCCTTTCCGGGAATCCATGGCTACACCTTC | CASGPFPGIHGYTF
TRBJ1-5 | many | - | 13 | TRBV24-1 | TGTGCCACCAGTGATTCACCTTGGGAGCCCCAGCATTTT | CATSDSPWEPQHF
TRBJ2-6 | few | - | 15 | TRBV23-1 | TGCGCCAGCAGTCACCTGTGCTCTGGGGCCAACGTCCTGACTTTC | CASSHLCSGANVLTF
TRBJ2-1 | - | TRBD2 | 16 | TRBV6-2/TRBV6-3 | TGTGCCAGCAGTTCCGGGGGGGAGCGGGGGTTCGATGAGCAGTTCTTC | CASSSGGERGFDEQFF
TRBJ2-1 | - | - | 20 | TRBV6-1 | TGTGCCAGCAGTGAAGGAGTTGGGGGCAGGGTAGGTCGTTACTACAATGAGCAGTTCTTC | CASSEGVGGRVGRYYNEQFF
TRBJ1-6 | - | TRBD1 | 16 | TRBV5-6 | TGTGCCAGCAGCTCCGGGGGCCGGGACAGATTTTTGCCCCTCCACTTT | CASSSGGRDRFLPLHF
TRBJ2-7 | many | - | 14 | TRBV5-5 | TGTGCCAGCAGCCAGCTTGGGGGAGACTACGAGCAGTACTTC | CASSQLGGDYEQYF
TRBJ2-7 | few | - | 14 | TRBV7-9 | TGTGCCAGCAGCGCCGCGGTAGGGTCCTACGAGCAGTACTTC | CASSAAVGSYEQYF
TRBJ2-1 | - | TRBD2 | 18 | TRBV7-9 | TGTGCCAGCAGACCCGGGACTAGCGGGGGGAGCTCCTACAATGAGCAGTTCTTC | CASRPGTSGGSSYNEQFF
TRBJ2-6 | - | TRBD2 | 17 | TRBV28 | TGTGCCAGCAGTTTACTAGCGGGGAGCTCTGGGGCCAACGTCCTGACTTTC | CASSLLAGSSGANVLTF
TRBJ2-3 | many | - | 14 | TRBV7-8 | TGTGCCAGCAGCTTAGGCCTAAAGACAGATACGCAGTATTTT | CASSLGLKTDTQYF
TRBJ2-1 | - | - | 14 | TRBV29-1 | TGCAGCGTTTACCTCGGCCAGATATACAATGAGCAGTTCTTC | CSVYLGQIYNEQFF
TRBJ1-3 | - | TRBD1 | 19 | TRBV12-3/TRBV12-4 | TGTGCCAGCAGTTGGTTCCATCCCGGGACAGGGGGTTCCGGAAACACCATATATTTT | CASSWFHPGTGGSGNTIYF
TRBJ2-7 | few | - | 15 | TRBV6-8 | TGTGCCAGCAGTTACAGATATAGGCCATCCTACGAGCAGTACTTC | CASSYRYRPSYEQYF
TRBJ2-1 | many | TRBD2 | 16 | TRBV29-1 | TGCAGCGTTGAAACTAGCGGGGGGAGGACCTACAATGAGCAGTTCTTC | CSVETSGGRTYNEQFF
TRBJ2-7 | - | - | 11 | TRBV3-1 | TGTGCCAGCAGCCATTGGGACGAGCAGTACTTC | CASSHWDEQYF
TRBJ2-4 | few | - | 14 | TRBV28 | TGTGCCAGTAAAGCAACGGCGGGGGACAGTGAGTGGTACTTC | CASKATAGDSEWYF
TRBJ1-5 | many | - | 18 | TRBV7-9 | TGTGCCAGCAGCAGAGCCCCGGGGCCAAACAGGGTCAATCAGCCCCAGCATTTT | CASSRAPGPNRVNQPQHF
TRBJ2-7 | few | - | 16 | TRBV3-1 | TGTGCCAGCAGCCAAGAGAGGGACTGGCAGTCCTACGAGCAGTACTTC | CASSQERDWQSYEQYF
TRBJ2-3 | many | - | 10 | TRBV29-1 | TGCAGCGTTGGAGAGGGGACGCAGTATTTT | CSVGEGTQYF
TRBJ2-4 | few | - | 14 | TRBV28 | TGTGCCAGCAGTTTCGAGGACTCCAAAAACATTCAGTACTTC | CASSFEDSKNIQYF
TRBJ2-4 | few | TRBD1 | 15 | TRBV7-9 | TGTGCCAGCAGCCACGGACAGGACTCTAAAAACATTCAGTACTTC | CASSHGQDSKNIQYF
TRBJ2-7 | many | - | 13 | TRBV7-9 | TGTGCCAGCAGCTTGGGAGGTGTCGACGAGCAGTACTTC | CASSLGGVDEQYF
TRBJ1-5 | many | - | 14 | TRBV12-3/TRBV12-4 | TGTGCCAGCAGTTTGCAGGCAGCCAGCCGGCCCCAGCATTTT | CASSLQAASRPQHF
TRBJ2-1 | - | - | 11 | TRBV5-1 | TGCGCCAGCAGCTGGGGGACAGAGCAGTTCTTC | CASSWGTEQFF
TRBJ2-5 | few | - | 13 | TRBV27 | TGTGCCAGCAGTTTACTCGGCCAAGAGACCCAGTACTTC | CASSLLGQETQYF